The rows below give T cell receptor beta chains drawn from one sample of a study of radiotherapy plus CTLA-4 blockade in lung cancer. Profiling relied on immunoSEQ multiplex PCR, and the TCRdb table lists in-frame clones only, not all of them. The table shows around 32,000 clones, with 81% occurring only once. The sample consisted of peripheral blood, taken from a patient treated with radiotherapy plus ipilimumab. All receptors derive from a human donor with non-small cell lung cancer that progressed on radiotherapy plus ipilimumab. CDR3s include the opening cysteine and the closing phenylalanine or tryptophan. The order of the fields is J gene, clone size, D gene, V gene, CDR3 protein, CDR3 DNA. A D gene is named only where the DNA matches it firmly. For some rows the clone size is stated as once, few or many, or as a class when expanded; others skip it.

j_call: TRBJ2-3; clone_size: once; d_call: .; v_call: TRBV5-1; cdr3_aa: CASSPGGGGTDTQYF; cdr3_nt: TGCGCCAGCAGCCCCGGCGGAGGGGGCACAGATACGCAGTATTTT
j_call: TRBJ1-4; clone_size: .; d_call: TRBD1; v_call: TRBV6-1; cdr3_aa: CASSEALRTGGIEVSNEKLFF; cdr3_nt: TGTGCCAGCAGTGAAGCGCTCCGGACAGGGGGCATTGAGGTGTCTAATGAAAAACTGTTTTTT
j_call: TRBJ2-5; clone_size: .; d_call: .; v_call: TRBV5-4; cdr3_aa: CASSLAGVGETQYF; cdr3_nt: TGTGCCAGCAGCTTAGCAGGGGTTGGGGAGACCCAGTACTTC
j_call: TRBJ1-6; clone_size: .; d_call: .; v_call: TRBV28; cdr3_aa: CASNLREGFYNSPLHF; cdr3_nt: TGTGCCAGCAATTTGCGTGAGGGATTCTATAATTCACCCCTCCACTTT
j_call: TRBJ2-7; clone_size: .; d_call: .; v_call: TRBV6-1; cdr3_aa: CASSESPGTYEQYF; cdr3_nt: TGTGCCAGCAGTGAATCGCCAGGCACCTACGAGCAGTACTTC
j_call: TRBJ2-5; clone_size: .; d_call: .; v_call: TRBV18; cdr3_aa: CASSPNPQETQYF; cdr3_nt: TGTGCCAGCTCGCCTAATCCCCAAGAGACCCAGTACTTC
j_call: TRBJ2-3; clone_size: .; d_call: .; v_call: TRBV23-1; cdr3_aa: CASRQVSRQVSTDTQYF; cdr3_nt: TGCGCCAGCCGCCAGGTAAGTCGACAGGTTTCAACAGATACGCAGTATTTT
j_call: TRBJ2-4; clone_size: .; d_call: .; v_call: TRBV28; cdr3_aa: CASSPYRGDKNIQYF; cdr3_nt: TGTGCCAGCAGTCCCTACCGGGGTGACAAAAACATTCAGTACTTC
j_call: TRBJ2-7; clone_size: once; d_call: TRBD1; v_call: TRBV2; cdr3_aa: CASSERQGAGYEQYF; cdr3_nt: TGTGCCAGCAGTGAACGACAGGGGGCCGGGTACGAGCAGTACTTC
j_call: TRBJ2-1; clone_size: .; d_call: .; v_call: TRBV11-3; cdr3_aa: CASSLGLQGNEQFF; cdr3_nt: TGTGCCAGCAGCTTAGGCCTCCAGGGGAATGAGCAGTTCTTC
j_call: TRBJ1-6; clone_size: .; d_call: .; v_call: TRBV6-5; cdr3_aa: CASGASYSPLHF; cdr3_nt: TGTGCCAGCGGGGCCAGCTATTCACCCCTCCACTTT
j_call: TRBJ2-7; clone_size: .; d_call: TRBD1; v_call: TRBV4-3; cdr3_aa: CASSQDRDRAWDEQYF; cdr3_nt: TGCGCCAGCAGCCAAGACCGGGACAGGGCGTGGGACGAGCAGTACTTC
j_call: TRBJ2-4; clone_size: .; d_call: .; v_call: TRBV7-2; cdr3_aa: CASSFGQINIQYF; cdr3_nt: TGTGCCAGCAGCTTCGGACAGATAAACATTCAGTACTTC
j_call: TRBJ2-7; clone_size: .; d_call: TRBD2; v_call: TRBV5-4; cdr3_aa: CASSLDASGANEQYF; cdr3_nt: TGTGCCAGCAGCTTGGATGCTAGCGGGGCCAACGAGCAGTACTTC
j_call: TRBJ2-3; clone_size: .; d_call: .; v_call: TRBV29-1; cdr3_aa: CSVEGGGRSADTQYF; cdr3_nt: TGCAGCGTTGAAGGTGGCGGTCGAAGCGCAGATACGCAGTATTTT
j_call: TRBJ1-2; clone_size: few; d_call: .; v_call: TRBV11-2; cdr3_aa: CASSLITGWNYGYTF; cdr3_nt: TGTGCCAGCAGCTTAATAACAGGGTGGAACTATGGCTACACCTTC
j_call: TRBJ1-2; clone_size: medium-sized; d_call: TRBD1; v_call: TRBV29-1; cdr3_aa: CSVDETGGSYTF; cdr3_nt: TGCAGCGTTGACGAGACAGGGGGAAGCTACACCTTC
j_call: TRBJ2-2; clone_size: .; d_call: .; v_call: TRBV7-6; cdr3_aa: CASKGQTGTTTGELFF; cdr3_nt: TGTGCCAGCAAAGGACAGACCGGGACTACTACCGGGGAGCTGTTTTTT
j_call: TRBJ2-7; clone_size: .; d_call: .; v_call: TRBV29-1; cdr3_aa: CSVETTYEQYF; cdr3_nt: TGCAGCGTTGAGACAACCTACGAGCAGTACTTC
j_call: TRBJ2-3; clone_size: .; d_call: TRBD2; v_call: TRBV2; cdr3_aa: CASSEALRGGDTQYF; cdr3_nt: TGTGCCAGCAGTGAAGCGCTTCGGGGAGGGGATACGCAGTATTTT
j_call: TRBJ1-6; clone_size: .; d_call: TRBD1; v_call: TRBV7-3; cdr3_aa: CASSLGQGYSPLHF; cdr3_nt: TGTGCCAGCAGCTTAGGACAGGGCTATTCACCCCTCCACTTT
j_call: TRBJ1-1; clone_size: .; d_call: .; v_call: TRBV7-9; cdr3_aa: CASSLMGGGTEAFF; cdr3_nt: TGTGCCAGCAGCTTAATGGGGGGAGGAACTGAAGCTTTCTTT
j_call: TRBJ2-5; clone_size: .; d_call: TRBD2; v_call: TRBV7-6; cdr3_aa: CASSLGLAGGLQGTQYF; cdr3_nt: TGTGCCAGCAGCTTAGGACTAGCGGGGGGGCTCCAAGGGACCCAGTACTTC
j_call: TRBJ1-4; clone_size: .; d_call: TRBD1; v_call: TRBV9; cdr3_aa: CASSATGGGEKLFF; cdr3_nt: TGTGCCAGCAGCGCGACAGGGGGCGGTGAAAAACTGTTTTTT
j_call: TRBJ2-3; clone_size: .; d_call: TRBD2; v_call: TRBV19; cdr3_aa: CASSSTSGGLTDTQYF; cdr3_nt: TGTGCCAGTAGTAGTACTAGCGGGGGGCTCACAGATACGCAGTATTTT
j_call: TRBJ2-3; clone_size: .; d_call: TRBD1; v_call: TRBV7-2; cdr3_aa: CASSLGLPGQGTDTQYF; cdr3_nt: TGTGCCAGCAGCTTAGGGCTCCCAGGACAGGGAACAGATACGCAGTATTTT
j_call: TRBJ1-4; clone_size: .; d_call: TRBD1; v_call: TRBV18; cdr3_aa: CASSKGQDEKLFF; cdr3_nt: TGTGCCAGCTCGAAGGGACAGGATGAAAAACTGTTTTTT
j_call: TRBJ2-7; clone_size: .; d_call: TRBD2; v_call: TRBV4-2; cdr3_aa: CASSYTSGGTPYEQYF; cdr3_nt: TGTGCCAGCAGCTATACTAGCGGGGGGACTCCCTACGAGCAGTACTTC